This entry lists 3 T cell receptor beta chains sequenced from one sample in a study of cytomegalovirus exposure and HLA in healthy donors. Sequencing used immunoSEQ multiplex PCR; TCRdb keeps in-frame clones, though not all of them. The data contain more than 45,000 clones, roughly nine tenths of them singletons. The sample taken for sequencing was PBMCs. The receptors come from a young woman in good health and CMV-seronegative.

For the CDR3, the DNA is TGTGCCAGCGGCCAGACTAACTATGGCTACACCTTC. It codes for CASGQTNYGYTF. The rearrangement joins TRBV9 to TRBJ1-2, with no clear D. The CDR3 is 12 amino acids. Germline lookup yields CDR1 SGDLS and CDR2 YYNGEE. Trimming removed 7 bases from V and 0 bases from J, with 7 bases in between.

The chain couples TRBV10-2 to TRBJ1-5; D is unclear. CDR3 length: 16 amino acids. Germline V gene sequence: CDR1 WSHSY, CDR2 SAAADI. V lost 3 bases and J lost 3, with 15 bases in between. This chain's CDR3 is CASSERSVPSNQPQHF. In DNA form, the CDR3 reads TGCGCCAGCAGTGAAAGGAGTGTTCCCTCCAATCAGCCCCAGCATTTT.

This clone is medium-sized. V gene TRBV2 combines with J gene TRBJ1-4; TRBD1 is a possible D gene (5 bases). Germline-derived CDR1 and CDR2 are SNHLY and FYNNEI. Between the trimmed V and J ends, which lost 11 bases and 6 bases, there was a span of 19 bases. This CDR3 has 14 residues. Written as DNA, the CDR3 is TGTGCCTCCCAGAGGGACGGAGGGGATGAAAAACTGTTTTTT. Translated: CASQRDGGDEKLFF.